This is a list of T cell receptor beta chains from one sample in a study of T cell responses to AZD1222 COVID-19 vaccine. TCRdb keeps only in-frame clones here, not all; method: immunoSEQ multiplex PCR. The profile shows about 120,000 clones, 90% of them singletons. Sample: peripheral blood, taken 28 days after the second dose of the MenACWY control vaccine. The receptors stem from an adult who received the MenACWY meningococcal vaccine as a control. The CDR3 runs from the conserved cysteine through the conserved F or W. A D gene is named only where the DNA matches it firmly. The listing skips clone size in some rows; elsewhere it reads once, few, many or a size class.

J: TRBJ1-2
D: -
V: TRBV7-9
size: -
DNA: TGTGCCAGCAGCCCATCAGGGACGGTGGGCTACACCTTC
CDR3: CASSPSGTVGYTF

J: TRBJ1-4
D: TRBD1
V: TRBV28
size: -
DNA: TGTGCCAGCAGTGGGAGGGGGCGCAGCTATGAAAAACTGTTTTTT
CDR3: CASSGRGRSYEKLFF

J: TRBJ2-1
D: -
V: TRBV18
size: -
DNA: TGTGCCAGCTCACCACGGGCCGGGAGCTCCTACAATGAGCAGTTCTTC
CDR3: CASSPRAGSSYNEQFF

J: TRBJ1-5
D: -
V: TRBV27
size: -
DNA: TGTGCCAGCAGTTTTCGCGGGGGGCGCGTGAACAATCAGCCCCAGCATTTT
CDR3: CASSFRGGRVNNQPQHF

J: TRBJ1-4
D: -
V: TRBV27
size: -
DNA: TGTGCCAGCAGTTTATCCCCTGTGAGGGGGAATGAAAAACTGTTTTTT
CDR3: CASSLSPVRGNEKLFF

J: TRBJ1-2
D: TRBD1
V: TRBV4-3
size: -
DNA: TGCGCCAGCAGCCAAGATTTAGGAGGGGGCGATGGCTACACCTTC
CDR3: CASSQDLGGGDGYTF

J: TRBJ1-1
D: TRBD1
V: TRBV15
size: few
DNA: TGTGCCACCAGCAGAGGGACAGGCGGGAACACTGAAGCTTTCTTT
CDR3: CATSRGTGGNTEAFF

J: TRBJ2-4
D: TRBD1
V: TRBV7-9
size: -
DNA: TGTGCCAGCAGCCCAAGAGGACAGGTCAAAAACATTCAGTACTTC
CDR3: CASSPRGQVKNIQYF

J: TRBJ2-7
D: -
V: TRBV29-1
size: -
DNA: TGCAGCGTTGAAGGATCAGGGGCGACCTACGAGCAGTACTTC
CDR3: CSVEGSGATYEQYF

J: TRBJ2-6
D: -
V: TRBV19
size: few
DNA: TGTGCCAGTACGTCGGCAGGGGGGTATGGGGCCAACGTCCTGACTTTC
CDR3: CASTSAGGYGANVLTF

J: TRBJ2-2
D: -
V: TRBV9
size: few
DNA: TGTGCCAGCAGCGTAGAGGAGGGCAGGCGGGCCGGGGAGCTGTTTTTT
CDR3: CASSVEEGRRAGELFF

J: TRBJ2-7
D: -
V: TRBV7-9
size: few
DNA: TGTGCCAGCAGCTCCCCCTTATCTTACGAGCAGTACTTC
CDR3: CASSSPLSYEQYF

J: TRBJ2-7
D: TRBD2
V: TRBV6-6
size: once
DNA: TGTGCCAGCAGTTACTCTAGCGGGAGAGGGGACGAGCAGTACTTC
CDR3: CASSYSSGRGDEQYF

J: TRBJ1-5
D: -
V: TRBV4-3
size: few
DNA: TGCGCCAGCAGCCAAGTGGCCGGGCGTCAGCCCCAGCATTTT
CDR3: CASSQVAGRQPQHF

J: TRBJ2-2
D: TRBD2
V: TRBV5-1
size: -
DNA: TGCGCCAGCAGCTTGGCTAGAGCGGGGGCTATTAGTACCGGGGAGCTGTTTTTT
CDR3: CASSLARAGAISTGELFF

J: TRBJ1-3
D: -
V: TRBV6-5
size: once
DNA: TGTGCCAGCAGTTACTCGGAGGGGAATACTGGAAACACCATATATTTT
CDR3: CASSYSEGNTGNTIYF

J: TRBJ2-6
D: -
V: TRBV5-1
size: -
DNA: TGCGCCAGCAGCTTGTTGAAGGTCCCGACTGGGGCCAACGTCCTGACTTTC
CDR3: CASSLLKVPTGANVLTF

J: TRBJ1-1
D: TRBD1
V: TRBV28
size: -
DNA: TGTGCCAGCACTACGACAGGGGGCGCGATGGGAAACACTGAAGCTTTCTTT
CDR3: CASTTTGGAMGNTEAFF

J: TRBJ1-2
D: -
V: TRBV5-4
size: -
DNA: TGTGCCACCCGACGGGAGATTAACTATGGCTACACCTTC
CDR3: CATRREINYGYTF

J: TRBJ2-1
D: -
V: TRBV18
size: -
DNA: TGTGCCAGCTCACCATCGTCTGGGGGGCGTGAGCAGTTCTTC
CDR3: CASSPSSGGREQFF

J: TRBJ2-3
D: -
V: TRBV6-5
size: -
DNA: TGTGCCAGCCATAAGGGGAGTGTAGGTGAAGATACGCAGTATTTT
CDR3: CASHKGSVGEDTQYF

J: TRBJ1-5
D: TRBD1
V: TRBV27
size: -
DNA: TGTGCCAGCAGCCCGGGACAGGGACGATCCAATCAGCCCCAGCATTTT
CDR3: CASSPGQGRSNQPQHF

J: TRBJ1-2
D: -
V: TRBV7-9
size: -
DNA: TGTGCCAGCAGCTTACCCGACGGGGCGTCGAGGGGATACACCTTC
CDR3: CASSLPDGASRGYTF

J: TRBJ2-2
D: -
V: TRBV5-1
size: few
DNA: TGCGCCAGCATAGGGCTCTCCACCGGGGAGCTGTTTTTT
CDR3: CASIGLSTGELFF

J: TRBJ2-3
D: TRBD1
V: TRBV30
size: -
DNA: TGTGCCTGGAACCAGGGGGCCCCCACAGATACGCAGTATTTT
CDR3: CAWNQGAPTDTQYF

J: TRBJ2-5
D: TRBD2
V: TRBV3-1/TRBV3-2
size: -
DNA: TGTGCCAGCAGCCAAAGGGGACTAGCGGGAGTTTCAGAGACCCAGTACTTC
CDR3: CASSQRGLAGVSETQYF

J: TRBJ1-2
D: -
V: TRBV3-1/TRBV3-2
size: -
DNA: TGTGCCAGCAGCCAAGCAGCAAGAAGGTATGGCTACACCTTC
CDR3: CASSQAARRYGYTF

J: TRBJ1-5
D: -
V: TRBV19
size: -
DNA: TGTGCCAGTAGTATCCGGGACCACAATCAGCCCCAGCATTTT
CDR3: CASSIRDHNQPQHF

J: TRBJ2-7
D: TRBD2
V: TRBV15
size: -
DNA: TGTGCCACCAGCAGTGCTACCTACGGGACTAGCGGGAGGAGCAGCTCCTACGAGCAGTACTTC
CDR3: CATSSATYGTSGRSSSYEQYF

J: TRBJ2-2
D: TRBD2
V: TRBV28
size: once
DNA: TGTGCCAGCAGCCTAAGGACTAGCGGGGGGACCGGGGAGCTGTTTTTT
CDR3: CASSLRTSGGTGELFF

J: TRBJ2-2
D: TRBD2
V: TRBV2
size: -
DNA: TGTGCCAGCAGCTTATATTCTAAACGACTAGCGGGAGAGAACACCGGGGAGCTGTTTTTT
CDR3: CASSLYSKRLAGENTGELFF

J: TRBJ2-1
D: TRBD2
V: TRBV3-1/TRBV3-2
size: -
DNA: TGTGCCAGCAGCCAAGTTCTAGCGGGAGCCAATGAGCAGTTCTTC
CDR3: CASSQVLAGANEQFF

J: TRBJ2-7
D: -
V: TRBV18
size: -
DNA: TGTGCCAGCTCAGAAGGACAGAAGTACGAGCAGTACTTC
CDR3: CASSEGQKYEQYF

J: TRBJ2-5
D: TRBD1
V: TRBV7-8
size: -
DNA: TGTGCCAGCAGCTCTAACCGACAGGGAAGGGAGACCCAGTACTTC
CDR3: CASSSNRQGRETQYF

J: TRBJ1-5
D: -
V: TRBV19
size: -
DNA: TGTGCCAGTAGTCAATACGGACAGAGCAATCAGCCCCAGCATTTT
CDR3: CASSQYGQSNQPQHF

J: TRBJ2-7
D: TRBD1
V: TRBV6-5
size: -
DNA: TGTGCCAGCAGTAGAGGACAGGGATACTACGAGCAGTACTTC
CDR3: CASSRGQGYYEQYF

J: TRBJ2-2
D: -
V: TRBV11-2
size: -
DNA: TGTGCCAGCAGCTTAGGGGACTTAAACACCGGGGAGCTGTTTTTT
CDR3: CASSLGDLNTGELFF

J: TRBJ1-2
D: TRBD1
V: TRBV6-5
size: -
DNA: TGTGCCAGCAGTTCTCATTGGACAGGGCGGAACTATGGCTACACCTTC
CDR3: CASSSHWTGRNYGYTF

J: TRBJ1-1
D: -
V: TRBV6-5
size: few
DNA: TGTGCCAGCAGTTACTCGACCCAGGGGCACACTGAAGCTTTCTTT
CDR3: CASSYSTQGHTEAFF

J: TRBJ1-2
D: -
V: TRBV28
size: -
DNA: TGTGCCAGCAGTTTATCCGCGACAGTCTCTTCTGGCTACACCTTC
CDR3: CASSLSATVSSGYTF

J: TRBJ2-5
D: -
V: TRBV7-3
size: -
DNA: TGTGCCAGCAGCTTAAGGGGGCAAGAGACCCAGTACTTC
CDR3: CASSLRGQETQYF

J: TRBJ2-3
D: TRBD2
V: TRBV6-1
size: -
DNA: TGTGCCAGCAGTGACCTTATAGCGGGGGGAAGGGATACGCAGTATTTT
CDR3: CASSDLIAGGRDTQYF

J: TRBJ1-5
D: TRBD1
V: TRBV3-1/TRBV3-2
size: -
DNA: TGTGCCAGCAGCCAAGATGGGACAGGGAGGAATCAGCCCCAGCATTTT
CDR3: CASSQDGTGRNQPQHF

J: TRBJ1-5
D: -
V: TRBV7-9
size: -
DNA: TGTGCCAGCAGCCCCGCCTGGGGCAATCAGCCCCAGCATTTT
CDR3: CASSPAWGNQPQHF

J: TRBJ2-4
D: -
V: TRBV5-1
size: -
DNA: TGCGCCAGCAGCTTGGCAGTTAAGAGCGAAAACATTCAGTACTTC
CDR3: CASSLAVKSENIQYF

J: TRBJ2-2
D: TRBD1
V: TRBV4-3
size: -
DNA: TGCGCCAGCAGCCAAGGACAGGGTCGCACCGGGGAGCTGTTTTTT
CDR3: CASSQGQGRTGELFF

J: TRBJ2-1
D: TRBD2
V: TRBV24-1
size: -
DNA: TGTGCCACCAGTGACGGCGGACTAGCGGGTCCACCGTACAATGAGCAGTTCTTC
CDR3: CATSDGGLAGPPYNEQFF

J: TRBJ2-1
D: TRBD1
V: TRBV9
size: -
DNA: TGTGCCAGCAGGGCAGAGGGGGCGACAGGGTCCTACAATGAGCAGTTCTTC
CDR3: CASRAEGATGSYNEQFF

J: TRBJ2-3
D: -
V: TRBV7-9
size: -
DNA: TGTGCCAGCAGCAATTTGGACAGGGAGGGAACAGATACGCAGTATTTT
CDR3: CASSNLDREGTDTQYF

J: TRBJ2-5
D: -
V: TRBV5-1
size: -
DNA: TGCGCCAGCAGCTTGGAGGCAGGGCGGGAAAAGACCCAGTACTTC
CDR3: CASSLEAGREKTQYF

J: TRBJ2-5
D: TRBD1
V: TRBV7-9
size: -
DNA: TGTGCCAGCAGCTTAGGACAGGGGGCAACGGAGACCCAGTACTTC
CDR3: CASSLGQGATETQYF

J: TRBJ2-1
D: TRBD2
V: TRBV3-1/TRBV3-2
size: -
DNA: TGTGCCAGCAGCCAAGGGACTAGCGGCAGCAATGAGCAGTTCTTC
CDR3: CASSQGTSGSNEQFF

J: TRBJ1-6
D: TRBD1
V: TRBV28
size: few
DNA: TGTGCCAGCAGTAGGGGAGACAGGGGCAGCTCCTATAATTCACCCCTCCACTTT
CDR3: CASSRGDRGSSYNSPLHF

J: TRBJ1-4
D: -
V: TRBV20-1
size: -
DNA: TGCAGTGCTAGTATACTGGGGTATGGTGAAAAACTGTTTTTT
CDR3: CSASILGYGEKLFF

J: TRBJ1-1
D: -
V: TRBV5-1
size: -
DNA: TGCGCCAGCAGCGCACGAACCCCTCCAACAGGGACCGGCGAGGCTTTCTTT
CDR3: CASSARTPPTGTGEAFF

J: TRBJ2-5
D: -
V: TRBV13
size: -
DNA: TGTGCCAGCAGCCAGTACCAAGAGACCCAGTACTTC
CDR3: CASSQYQETQYF

J: TRBJ2-2
D: -
V: TRBV12-5
size: -
DNA: TGTGCTAGTGGTTTGGTCAGGGGAGGTGGGAACACCGGGGAGCTGTTTTTT
CDR3: CASGLVRGGGNTGELFF